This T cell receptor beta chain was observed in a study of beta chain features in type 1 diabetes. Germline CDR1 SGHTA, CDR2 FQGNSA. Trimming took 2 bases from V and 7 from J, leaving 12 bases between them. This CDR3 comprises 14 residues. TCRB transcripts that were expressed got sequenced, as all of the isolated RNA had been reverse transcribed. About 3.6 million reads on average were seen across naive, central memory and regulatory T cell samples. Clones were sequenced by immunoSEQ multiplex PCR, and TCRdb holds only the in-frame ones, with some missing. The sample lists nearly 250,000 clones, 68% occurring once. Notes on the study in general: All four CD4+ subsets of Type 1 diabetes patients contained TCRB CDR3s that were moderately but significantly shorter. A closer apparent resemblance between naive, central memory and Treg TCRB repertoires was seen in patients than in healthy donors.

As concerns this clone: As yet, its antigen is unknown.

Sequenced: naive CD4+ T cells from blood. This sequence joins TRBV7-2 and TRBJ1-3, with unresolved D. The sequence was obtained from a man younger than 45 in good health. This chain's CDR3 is CASSLPIDRNTIYF. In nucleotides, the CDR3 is TGTGCCAGCAGCTTACCAATCGACCGGAACACCATATATTTT. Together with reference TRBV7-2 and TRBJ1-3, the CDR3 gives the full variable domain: GAGVSQSPSNKVTEKGKDVELRCDPISGHTALYWYRQSLGQGLEFLIYFQGNSAPDKSGLPSDRFSAERTGGSVSTLTIQRTQQEDSAVYLCASSLPIDRNTIYFGEGSWLTVV.